A selection of T cell receptor beta chains follows, all from one sample in a study of metastatic and nonmetastatic thyroid tumors. From the PCR reads, TCRdb re-called clones with MiXCR. In the table there are over 20,000 clones, 28% of which are singletons. Sequenced input: tumor tissue. Receptor source: a male donor with papillary thyroid cancer or a benign thyroid nodule (not recorded which). Some clones in this sample may be carry-over from other donors' samples. Each CDR3 is given with its conserved first and last residue. Fields, in order: V gene, D gene, CDR3 protein. D genes are given only for firm matches.

>TRBV20-1|TRBD2
CSAIASGMTYEQYF
>TRBV5-1|TRBD1
CASSLFGQGARNYGYTF
>TRBV28|TRBD1
CASTGQGSGLGGELFF
>TRBV7-2|TRBD1
CASSSYRGQRAFF
>TRBV19|NA
CASSIRAVGGNGEAFF
>TRBV6-9|NA
CASSSNRGQETQYF
>TRBV27|NA
CASSLIPLDVNYGYTF
>TRBV7-9|NA
CASSVGGNNQPQHF
>TRBV7-9|NA
CASSLERQRYEQYF
>TRBV30|TRBD2
CASGLASQETQYF
>TRBV5-8|NA
CASSLGTYDTEAFF
>TRBV28|NA
CASIRTVNTEAFF